The source of this TCR beta chain is a study of T cell responses to AZD1222 COVID-19 vaccine. Comment on this clone: Its antigen is not known.

After removal of 5 bases from V and 6 bases from J, the junction contained 9 bases not matched to a gene. Germline V gene lookup returns CDR1 SGHTA and CDR2 FQGNSA. The CDR3 covers 14 residues. Broader study findings: Spike-specific TCR breadth and depth grew following two AZD1222 doses. Spike-wide vaccine-associated CD4 TCRs dominated at 160-218 and 743-854. Reportedly, nearly half the spike-specific TCRs target unmutated variant regions.

The method was immunoSEQ multiplex PCR; TCRdb's version includes in-frame clones alone and lacks a portion of them. The repertoire includes about 140,000 clones, 90% to 95% of them detected once, and 4% sits in the top ten. The clonotype originates from an adult who received the AZD1222 COVID-19 vaccine. The chain uses TRBV7-2 and TRBJ1-2, with 7 bases fitting TRBD1. The sample in question was peripheral blood, obtained 28 days after the second AZD1222 dose. The CDR3 spells CASSLGGAGHGYTF. CDR3 nucleotide sequence: TGTGCCAGCAGCCTAGGGGGCGCGGGGCATGGCTACACCTTC.